The 11 T cell receptor beta chains below all came from one sample that was sequenced in a study of memory B cells and T cells in multiple sclerosis. Profiled with immunoSEQ multiplex PCR; TCRdb holds only in-frame clones, not every one. Of about 32,000 clones listed, more than 70% are singletons. CFSE-dim autoproliferating and CFSE-high non-proliferating T cells from unstimulated culture were sequenced separately. Replicate wells were pooled after more than 6 days of stimulus-free culture of 5x10^7 CFSE-labeled PBMCs. No antigens are known for them. Sequencing was carried out using PBMCs from blood kept in culture. The receptor set was obtained from a human donor with multiple sclerosis.

The genes are TRBV9 and TRBJ2-2; TRBD2 matches at 8 bases. Per germline, CDR1 SGDLS and CDR2 YYNGEE. The CDR3 spans 16 residues. The V segment lost 2 bases and the J segment 7 bases; nucleotides outside the gene matches: 10. CDR3 bases: TGTGCCAGCAGCGTGAGAGCGGGAGTGGGTCTCGGGGAGCTGTTTTTT. It codes for CASSVRAGVGLGELFF.

This rearrangement joins TRBV5-1 to TRBJ2-7; D remains ambiguous. V lost 2 bases and J 0 bases, leaving 15 bases between the germline ends. The germline V gene has CDR1 SGHRS and CDR2 YFSETQ. CDR3 length: 16 amino acids. This CDR3 is CASSFGHGISSYEQYF. In DNA form, the CDR3 reads TGCGCCAGCAGCTTTGGGCACGGAATCAGCTCCTACGAGCAGTACTTC.

This sequence joins TRBV6-5 and TRBJ1-5; D might be TRBD1 (5 bases). The CDR3 loop spans 16 amino acids. Germline V gene lookup returns CDR1 MNHEY and CDR2 SVGAGI. The V end was cut by 4 bases, the J end by 5 bases, with 18 bases between. In nucleotides, the CDR3 is TGTGCCAGCAGTTTCCGACGAGGGGTGCTTCATCAGCCCCAGCATTTT. Its protein is CASSFRRGVLHQPQHF.

V gene TRBV4-2 combines with J gene TRBJ2-1, with 12 bases aligning to TRBD2. Germline lookup yields CDR1 LGHNA and CDR2 YNFKEQ. The CDR3 spans 16 residues. Trimming at V came to 1 base and at J to 6 bases, leaving 4 bases not matched to a gene. CDR3: CASSQGGLAGPNEQFF. As DNA, the CDR3 is TGTGCCAGCAGCCAAGGGGGACTAGCGGGCCCCAATGAGCAGTTCTTC.

This clone was seen a handful of times. The V gene is TRBV30, the J gene TRBJ2-7; the D is unclear. V gave up 1 base and J gave up 3 bases, with 10 bases separating them. This CDR3 comprises 13 residues. Germline loops: CDR1 GTSNPN, CDR2 SVGIG (reference sequence). CDR3 region: CAWSGVYSYEQYF. CDR3 bases: TGTGCCTGGAGTGGAGTCTACAGCTACGAGCAGTACTTC.

The V gene is TRBV29-1, the J gene TRBJ2-1, with a weak D call TRBD2 (6 bases). CDR1 is SQVTM and CDR2 is ANQGSEA in the germline V gene. This CDR3 is built from 10 residues. The V and J ends lost 3 bases and 12 bases respectively, with 9 bases between them. The CDR3 DNA is TGCAGCGTTGATAGCGGACGGCAGTTCTTC. It translates to CSVDSGRQFF.

The V and J genes are TRBV7-9 and TRBJ1-1; 7 nucleotides line up with TRBD1. V shed 5 bases and J 10 bases; nucleotides not matched to a gene: 7. Germline assignment: CDR1 SEHNR and CDR2 FQNEAQ (reference sequence). The CDR3 is 12 amino acids. Written as DNA, the CDR3 is TGTGCCAGCAGCCATGATGGACAGGCAGCTTTCTTT. Protein: CASSHDGQAAFF.

This clone is a singleton in its sample. The rearrangement joins TRBV28 to TRBJ2-5; D may be TRBD1 (5 bases). Between the trimmed V and J ends, which lost 4 bases and 5 bases, there was a span of 11 bases. CDR3 size: 13 residues. CDR1 and CDR2 (germline): MDHEN, SYDVKM. CDR3: CASSSLGVETQYF. The CDR3 DNA reads TGTGCCAGCAGTTCTTTAGGGGTGGAGACCCAGTACTTC.

This clone was detected only a few times. This chain links TRBV19 with TRBJ2-7; possibly TRBD1 or TRBD2 for D (5 bases each). The CDR3 is 13 residues long. The germline V and J ends were trimmed by 8 bases and 6 bases, with 17 bases remaining between them. Germline CDR1 reads LNHDA; CDR2 reads SQIVND (reference sequence). The CDR3 sequence: CASGGLGVGEQYF. The CDR3 nucleotides read TGTGCCAGTGGGGGTCTGGGAGTTGGCGAGCAGTACTTC.

The V call is TRBV6-5, the J call TRBJ1-5; D unclear. Looked up from germline, CDR1 is MNHEY and CDR2 is SVGAGI. The CDR3 spans 15 residues. Between the trimmed V and J ends, which lost 2 bases and 1 base, there was a span of 9 bases. CDR3 nucleotide sequence: TGTGCCAGCAGTTACGAGAATCCAAGCAATCAGCCCCAGCATTTT. Encoded protein: CASSYENPSNQPQHF.

V is TRBV6-5 and J is TRBJ1-4; a weak D match, TRBD1 (5 bases). V was pared by 5 bases and J by 3 bases, with 10 bases between. The CDR3 extends over 14 amino acids. CDR1 and CDR2 from the germline V gene are MNHEY and SVGAGI. In nucleotides, the CDR3 is TGTGCCAGCAGTCGGGGAGGGGCTAATGAAAAACTGTTTTTT. Protein product: CASSRGGANEKLFF.